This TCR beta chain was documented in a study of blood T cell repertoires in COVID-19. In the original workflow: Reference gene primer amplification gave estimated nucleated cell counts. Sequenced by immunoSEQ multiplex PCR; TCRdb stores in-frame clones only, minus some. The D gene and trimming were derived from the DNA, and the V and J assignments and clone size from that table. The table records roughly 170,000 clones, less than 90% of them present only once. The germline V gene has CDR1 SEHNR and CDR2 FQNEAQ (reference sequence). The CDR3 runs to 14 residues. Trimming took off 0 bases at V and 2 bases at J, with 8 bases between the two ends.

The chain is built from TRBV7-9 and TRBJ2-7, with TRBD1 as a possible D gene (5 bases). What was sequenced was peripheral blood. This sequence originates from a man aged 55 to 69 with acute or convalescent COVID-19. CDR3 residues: CASSLAQGPYEQYV. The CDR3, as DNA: TGTGCCAGCAGCTTAGCCCAGGGTCCCTACGAGCAGTACGTC.